Listed below are T cell receptor beta chains from one sample, sequenced in a study of blood T cell repertoires in COVID-19. Sequencing was performed with immunoSEQ multiplex PCR; in TCRdb, only in-frame clones are kept and a portion is missing. Among roughly 150,000 clones listed, 75% to 90% were seen once. Sequenced material: PBMCs or T cells enriched from blood (not recorded which). The source of these receptors is a man between 45 and 60 years old who had recovered from COVID-19. CDR3s include the opening cysteine and the closing phenylalanine or tryptophan.

V: TRBV5-1
J: TRBJ2-5
CDR3: CASSSLAGGQETQYF

V: TRBV5-5
J: TRBJ2-6
CDR3: CASSFAASGANVLTF

V: TRBV19
J: TRBJ2-5
CDR3: CASRSSGDGEQETQYF

V: TRBV5-1
J: TRBJ1-2
CDR3: CASTRIGGATNYGYTF

V: TRBV7-2
J: TRBJ1-1
CDR3: CASSVTAQDSTEAFF

V: TRBV12-3/TRBV12-4
J: TRBJ2-7
CDR3: CASSPTSGYEQYF

V: TRBV6-6
J: TRBJ1-5
CDR3: CASSPRQLPGQGARSNQPQHF

V: TRBV5-1
J: TRBJ2-3
CDR3: CASSTVAGSTDTQYF

V: TRBV7-2
J: TRBJ1-1
CDR3: CASSLLTGSEAFF

V: TRBV5-6
J: TRBJ1-1
CDR3: CASSFLPRNTEAFF

V: TRBV7-3
J: TRBJ2-1
CDR3: CASSSPGFYNEQFF

V: TRBV18
J: TRBJ2-3
CDR3: CASSPRTGGVTDTQYF

V: TRBV18
J: TRBJ1-5
CDR3: CASSEGQTSNQPQHF

V: TRBV29-1
J: TRBJ2-5
CDR3: CSVEAGTGDPETQYF

V: TRBV5-6
J: TRBJ1-2
CDR3: CASSGGDRIKLGYTF

V: TRBV24-1
J: TRBJ1-2
CDR3: CATSDNDGANYGYTF

V: TRBV24-1
J: TRBJ2-3
CDR3: CATSDYSGGRTDTQYF

V: TRBV28
J: TRBJ1-2
CDR3: CASSFPGGGGSYGYTF

V: TRBV7-2
J: TRBJ2-5
CDR3: CASSPNAGTFQETQYF

V: TRBV29-1
J: TRBJ1-6
CDR3: CSVKDRENNSPLHF

V: TRBV6-5
J: TRBJ1-2
CDR3: CASRTKGGDYGYTF

V: TRBV6-2/TRBV6-3
J: TRBJ2-5
CDR3: CASSWKRGGDSGETQYF

V: TRBV28
J: TRBJ2-7
CDR3: CASSLFPAGGILTYEQYF

V: TRBV29-1
J: TRBJ2-2
CDR3: CSAPGQGFTGELFF

V: TRBV4-1
J: TRBJ1-2
CDR3: CASSRLTGDSYGYTF

V: TRBV7-2
J: TRBJ2-5
CDR3: CASSLVAEETQYF

V: TRBV2
J: TRBJ1-1
CDR3: CASSGRTGRNTEAFF

V: TRBV7-9
J: TRBJ2-5
CDR3: CASSLVEGHETQYF

V: TRBV5-4
J: TRBJ1-2
CDR3: CASSLGAGGTFYGYTF

V: TRBV27
J: TRBJ2-3
CDR3: CASSSPRSGGFTDTQYF

V: TRBV12-3/TRBV12-4
J: TRBJ1-2
CDR3: CASLDRVGGYTF

V: TRBV9
J: TRBJ2-1
CDR3: CASSVGSWRNEQFF

V: TRBV7-3
J: TRBJ2-1
CDR3: CASSLGRLAGVYNEQFF

V: TRBV2
J: TRBJ2-3
CDR3: CASSSGTATDTQYF